This T cell receptor (beta chain) is from a study of blood T cell repertoires in COVID-19 (dated by TCRdb to the early 2020s). Regarding the complete study: Samples covering the acute and convalescent phases of COVID-19 were provided by collaborators in the United States, Italy and Spain. The prospective study material was composed of cDNA or gDNA derived from T cells, B-cell-depleted T cells, or PBMCs. Deeply sampled blood TCRbeta repertoires from subjects exposed to, actively infected with, or recovered from COVID-19 were included in the dataset. A freely available public database, intended as a resource for researchers studying the immune response to SARS-CoV-2, is where the repertoires were released. The samples were drawn from the first 160 participants of the ongoing ImmuneRACE study and from 950 to 1,500 subjects provided by 6 global collaborators. A de-identified subject ID, COVID-19 status, age in years and sex were almost always included in the sample metadata. Where HLA class I and class II types were available, the types were taken from metadata supplied by the sample provider, not from assay-based typing. What the work shows at the level of the full study, not this receptor alone: Clinical and demographic metadata were provided uncurated, with the amount varying by source and participant.

The immunoSEQ Assay, a bias-controlled multiplex PCR, was used to amplify TCRbeta CDR3 regions from genomic DNA. In the source study's methods: The number of nucleated cells in each sample was estimated by amplification of reference gene primers within the assay. To quantify the absolute abundance of each unique TCRbeta CDR3 rearrangement, sequence reads were collapsed and filtered. Productive Simpson clonality was computed per sample as the square root of Simpson's diversity index over productive rearrangements. TCRdb holds this immuneACCESS table with in-frame rearrangements only. Some clones are missing; in checked studies, unresolved V genes explain under half, and the rest has no known cause. V and J calls and clone size come straight from that table; D and trimming were deduced from the DNA. Recorded for this sample are hundreds of thousands of clones; roughly 90% of them occurred a single time. The ten biggest clones cover 2% to 3% of the sample.

Participants in the prospective study were aged about 18 to 89 years, lived in 24 United States geographic areas, and enrolled through a virtual design. Cohort assignment in the prospective study relied on participant-reported clinical history from a screening survey and a study questionnaire. For ImmuneRACE Cohort 3, a participant was defined as recovered based on two consecutive negative NP/OP PCR tests, clearance by a healthcare professional, or resolution of symptoms. Mobile phlebotomists in the prospective study collected whole blood, serum and a nasopharyngeal or oropharyngeal swab from every participant. Participants in the prospective study had the option to provide additional blood draws and questionnaires over a roughly two-month period. Prospective study blood samples were shipped either frozen or at room temperature before DNA extraction. The germline V end is reduced by 4 bases and the J end by 7 bases; junction bases left unmatched: 7. CDR1 and CDR2 are drawn from the germline V gene: SGHTS, YDEGEE. The CDR3 sequence holds 16 residues, the cysteine and phenylalanine included. Just CDR3 DNA is preserved here, 48 bases in frame from base 1.

Note on this clone: Its binding antigen is unknown. The sample holds no much larger clone one base away, and base qualities are not on file.

Sequencing was done on a sample of PBMCs or T cells enriched from blood (not recorded which). This chain is built from TRBV5-8 and TRBJ1-6, with 11 central nucleotides matching TRBD1. This sequence was found in a man in his sixties who had recovered from COVID-19. The DNA sequence is given as TGTGCCAGCAGCCGGGGACAGGGGGTATCAAATTCACCCCTCCACTTT. The resulting protein is CASSRGQGVSNSPLHF.